The clone carrying this T cell receptor (beta chain) was detected once. This entry is derived from a study of blood T cell repertoires in COVID-19. On the study more broadly: COVID-19 samples collected from the United States, Italy and Spain covered acute and convalescent phases. T cells, B-cell-depleted T cells, or PBMCs supplied cDNA or gDNA.

The junction had 7 bases not matched to a gene; V was cut back by 0 bases and J by 7 bases. Germline V gives CDR1 SGDLS, CDR2 YYNGEE. The CDR3 contains 14 residues. Authors' analysis steps: From reference gene primer amplification, estimates of nucleated cell counts were derived. The repertoire was sequenced with immunoSEQ multiplex PCR; TCRdb's copy has only in-frame clones and lacks some. That table gives V, J and clone size, and the DNA gave D and trimming. The data contain over 200,000 clones, about nine tenths of them singletons. The TCR was taken from a man aged 30-40 years who had recovered from COVID-19. The chain recombines TRBV9 with TRBJ2-7; 7 bases fit TRBD1. Input material: peripheral blood. The CDR3 loop is CASSVGTGAGEQYF. For the CDR3, the DNA is TGTGCCAGCAGCGTAGGGACAGGAGCTGGAGAGCAGTACTTC.